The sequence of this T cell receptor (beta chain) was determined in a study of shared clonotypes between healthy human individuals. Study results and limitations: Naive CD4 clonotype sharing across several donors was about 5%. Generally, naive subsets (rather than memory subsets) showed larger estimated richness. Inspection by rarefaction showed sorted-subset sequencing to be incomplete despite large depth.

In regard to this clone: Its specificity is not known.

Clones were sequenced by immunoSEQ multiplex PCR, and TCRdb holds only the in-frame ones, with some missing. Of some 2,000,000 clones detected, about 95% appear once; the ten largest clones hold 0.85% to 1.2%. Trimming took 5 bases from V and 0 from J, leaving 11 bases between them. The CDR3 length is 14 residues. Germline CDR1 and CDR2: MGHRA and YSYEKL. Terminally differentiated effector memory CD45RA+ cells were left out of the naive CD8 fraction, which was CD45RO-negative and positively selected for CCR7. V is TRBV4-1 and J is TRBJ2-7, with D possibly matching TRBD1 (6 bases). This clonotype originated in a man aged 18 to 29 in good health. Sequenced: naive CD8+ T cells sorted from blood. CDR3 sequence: CASSEGTYSYEQYF. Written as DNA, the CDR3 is TGCGCCAGCAGCGAAGGGACATACTCCTACGAGCAGTACTTC.